This TCR beta chain was sequenced during a study of T cells in Graves' hyperthyroidism and ophthalmopathy. Unmatched junction bases numbered 8, after V lost 3 bases and J lost 5 bases. The CDR3 covers 15 residues. Germline CDR1 is MDHEN and CDR2 is SYDVKM. Amplified TCR beta CDR3 regions came from RNA transcripts. During a first-round RT-PCR of the TCR CDR3, the HTBI primer set was used. TCRdb used MiXCR to reprocess the multiplex PCR reads, holding one entry per CDR3 protein. Of around 300,000 distinct CDR3 sequences listed, about 15% are singletons. Lactation, pregnancy, other autoimmune disease or uncontrolled infection led to exclusion of patients.

The gene calls are TRBV28 and TRBJ2-7; TRBD1 matches at 9 bases. The TCR sequence derives from a woman in her 30s with Graves' hyperthyroidism. Sequencing was performed on blood. The CDR3 DNA reads TGTGCCAGCAGTTTCCCCGGGACAGGGAGCGACGAGCAGTACTTC. Its protein product is CASSFPGTGSDEQYF.